The sequence of this T cell receptor (beta chain) was determined in a study of T cell repertoires in cytomegalovirus infection. As for the study in general: Recently identified HLA-C-restricted CMV epitopes were among the peptides used. Public TCR beta signature analysis indicated the presence of both CMV infection and matching HLA type.

General study results and limits: HLA-C-restricted CMV clonotypes gave the most frequent clonotype in two of eight donors.

Points on this clonotype: Its antigen is not known.

Each CDR3 protein is one row after TCRdb ran MiXCR on the reads. The repertoire holds about 700,000 distinct CDR3 sequences, with around 31% as singletons. The source was cultured PBMCs, collected from culture after CMV antigen stimulation. The TCR sequence derives from a human donor in good health (CMV status not recorded). Some clones in this sample may be carry-over from other donors' samples.

The CDR3 DNA reads as TGTGCCATAGTACTTTCGAAGACTGAAGCTTTCTTT. Translation gives CAIVLSKTEAFF. This chain uses TRBV2 with TRBJ1-1, with no clear D. This CDR3 region has 12 residues. CDR1 is SNHLY, CDR2 FYNNEI, per germline. Trimming cost V 10 bases and J 5 bases, with 14 bases left between them.